The clone carrying this T cell receptor beta chain was found many times. This specimen belongs to a study of T cell repertoires in cytomegalovirus infection. One entry per CDR3 protein results from TCRdb running MiXCR on the reads. This sample has about 490,000 distinct CDR3 sequences; 10% to 12% occur once, and the top ten carry about 10%. This CDR3 is 15 amino acids long. The V and J ends lost 5 bases and 4 bases respectively, with 15 bases between them. CDR1 is PRHDT, CDR2 FYEKMQ, per germline (reference sequence). The chain carries TRBV13 and TRBJ2-1; D could derive from TRBD1 or TRBD2 (5 bases each). Sequenced sample: PBMCs. This TCR came from a human donor in good health (CMV status not recorded). Some clones in this sample may be carry-over from other donors' samples. The CDR3 DNA sequence: TGTGCCAGCAGCCCCGGGGCGCCTGCTTACAATGAGCAGTTCTTC. Translation gives CASSPGAPAYNEQFF.